Listed below are T cell receptor beta chains from one sample, sequenced in a study of Ad26.COV2.S vaccination and SARS-CoV-2 variants. The data were produced by immunoSEQ multiplex PCR, yet TCRdb's version contains in-frame clones alone and is incomplete. The data contain about 330,000 clones, around 90% of them singletons. The material was peripheral blood, obtained in a trial of Ad26.COV2.S vaccine versus placebo. These receptors were taken from a person between 18 and 65 years old who received the Ad26.COV2.S COVID-19 vaccine or a placebo. Both conserved end residues are part of each CDR3. The D gene is left open where the match is weak. The size entry is marked missing in some rows and otherwise reads once, few, many or a size class.

V: TRBV7-2
size: -
J: TRBJ1-2
D: -
DNA: TGTGCCAGCAGCCCTAAACAGATATCCTATGGCTACACCTTC
CDR3: CASSPKQISYGYTF

V: TRBV4-3
size: few
J: TRBJ1-1
D: -
DNA: TGCGCCAGCAGCCAAGATAGCGGGGAGCACAGCTTTGAAGCTTTCTTT
CDR3: CASSQDSGEHSFEAFF

V: TRBV7-2
size: -
J: TRBJ2-2
D: TRBD2
DNA: TGTGCCAGCAGCTTTGGGACTAGCGGGGGGAACACCGGGGAGCTGTTTTTT
CDR3: CASSFGTSGGNTGELFF

V: TRBV6-4
size: -
J: TRBJ2-1
D: -
DNA: TGTGCCAGCAGTGACTCGGGGGGATACAATGAGCAGTTCTTC
CDR3: CASSDSGGYNEQFF

V: TRBV6-1
size: once
J: TRBJ1-3
D: TRBD1
DNA: TGTGCCAGCAGTGAATTGGTTGGACAGGGAGCCGGAAACACCATATATTTT
CDR3: CASSELVGQGAGNTIYF

V: TRBV6-2/TRBV6-3
size: few
J: TRBJ2-1
D: TRBD2
DNA: TGTGCCAGCAGTTACCCCCTGACTAGCGGGGAGAGCGATGAGCAGTTCTTC
CDR3: CASSYPLTSGESDEQFF

V: TRBV6-5
size: -
J: TRBJ1-5
D: -
DNA: TGTGCCAGCAGTTATGGACGCACTAGCAATCAGCCCCAGCATTTT
CDR3: CASSYGRTSNQPQHF

V: TRBV10-3
size: -
J: TRBJ2-1
D: -
DNA: TGTGCCATCAGTGACGCTTCTGGTGAGCAGTTCTTC
CDR3: CAISDASGEQFF

V: TRBV19
size: -
J: TRBJ1-2
D: -
DNA: TGTGCCAGTAGACCTATAGGAGCTAACTATGGCTACACCTTC
CDR3: CASRPIGANYGYTF

V: TRBV4-3
size: -
J: TRBJ2-7
D: -
DNA: TGCGCCAGCAGCCAAGATCGATTAGGTGGGATCATACCCTCCTACGAGCAGTACTTC
CDR3: CASSQDRLGGIIPSYEQYF

V: TRBV6-1
size: -
J: TRBJ2-3
D: TRBD2
DNA: TGTGCCAGCAGTGAAATGGCGGGGGGGCAGGATACGCAGTATTTT
CDR3: CASSEMAGGQDTQYF

V: TRBV28
size: -
J: TRBJ1-6
D: TRBD1
DNA: TGTGCCAGCAGTGATACACAGGGGATTTCACCCCTCCACTTT
CDR3: CASSDTQGISPLHF

V: TRBV5-1
size: -
J: TRBJ1-1
D: -
DNA: TGCGCCAGCCGTCAATCCGGACCGAACACTGAAGCTTTCTTT
CDR3: CASRQSGPNTEAFF

V: TRBV27
size: -
J: TRBJ1-1
D: -
DNA: TGTGCCAGCAGCATATATGGGGACACTGAAGCTTTCTTT
CDR3: CASSIYGDTEAFF

V: TRBV28
size: -
J: TRBJ1-5
D: TRBD1
DNA: TGTGCCAGCTCCTGGGGGGGACAGGGACTACTTTATAGCAATCAGCCCCAGCATTTT
CDR3: CASSWGGQGLLYSNQPQHF

V: TRBV4-1
size: -
J: TRBJ1-1
D: -
DNA: TGCGCCAGCAGACAAGTTATGGGTCGGAACACTGAAGCTTTCTTT
CDR3: CASRQVMGRNTEAFF

V: TRBV27
size: -
J: TRBJ1-2
D: TRBD1
DNA: TGTGCCAGCAGTTTATTGGGACAGACCAATGGCTACACCTTC
CDR3: CASSLLGQTNGYTF

V: TRBV7-2
size: -
J: TRBJ2-1
D: TRBD2
DNA: TGTGCCAGCAGCTTGTCAGCGGGGCATAATGAGCAGTTCTTC
CDR3: CASSLSAGHNEQFF

V: TRBV6-4
size: -
J: TRBJ1-2
D: -
DNA: TGTGCCAGCAAGTGGTGGGGCCTAACTAATGGCTACACCTTC
CDR3: CASKWWGLTNGYTF

V: TRBV4-1
size: -
J: TRBJ2-1
D: -
DNA: TGCGCCAGCAGCCAAGTCCGGGGCCTCAGCTCCTACAATGAGCAGTTCTTC
CDR3: CASSQVRGLSSYNEQFF

V: TRBV9
size: -
J: TRBJ1-1
D: -
DNA: TGTGCCAGCAGCCCGTGGGTGGACAGCTTGAACACTGAAGCTTTCTTT
CDR3: CASSPWVDSLNTEAFF

V: TRBV10-3
size: -
J: TRBJ1-4
D: -
DNA: TGTGCCATCAGTGAGTCAAGGAGGGGATGGGATGAAAAACTGTTTTTT
CDR3: CAISESRRGWDEKLFF

V: TRBV11-2
size: -
J: TRBJ2-3
D: -
DNA: TGTGCCAGCAGACCTGGATCTAGGGATACGCAGTATTTT
CDR3: CASRPGSRDTQYF

V: TRBV7-9
size: -
J: TRBJ1-1
D: -
DNA: TGTGCCAGCAGCTTAGGCCAGAACGTCCAAGCTTTCTTT
CDR3: CASSLGQNVQAFF

V: TRBV5-6
size: -
J: TRBJ2-7
D: -
DNA: TGTGCCAGCAGCTTGGTACGCAGCTACGAGCAGTACTTC
CDR3: CASSLVRSYEQYF

V: TRBV13
size: -
J: TRBJ2-1
D: -
DNA: TGTGCCAGCAGCTTAAACGGGGGCCTTTACAATGAGCAGTTCTTC
CDR3: CASSLNGGLYNEQFF

V: TRBV3-1/TRBV3-2
size: -
J: TRBJ2-1
D: TRBD2
DNA: TGTGCCAGCAGCCGAGGGACTAGCCAATACAATGAGCAGTTCTTC
CDR3: CASSRGTSQYNEQFF

V: TRBV6-5
size: -
J: TRBJ2-1
D: TRBD1
DNA: TGTGCCAGCAGTCTACAGGGGGTCTCCTACAATGAGCAGTTCTTC
CDR3: CASSLQGVSYNEQFF

V: TRBV7-9
size: -
J: TRBJ1-2
D: TRBD1
DNA: TGTGCCAGCAGTCACCGGGACAGGGAAATTGCGGATGGCTACACCTTC
CDR3: CASSHRDREIADGYTF

V: TRBV7-3
size: once
J: TRBJ2-1
D: TRBD1
DNA: TGTGCCAGCAGCTCGGGACAGGGGGCCCTTGAGCAGTTCTTC
CDR3: CASSSGQGALEQFF

V: TRBV11-2
size: -
J: TRBJ1-5
D: -
DNA: TGTGCCAGCAGCTTAGACAGTAGCAATCAGCCCCAGCATTTT
CDR3: CASSLDSSNQPQHF

V: TRBV19
size: once
J: TRBJ1-1
D: -
DNA: TGTGCCAGTTCCGAAATTTTTGGGAACACTGAAGCTTTCTTT
CDR3: CASSEIFGNTEAFF

V: TRBV19
size: -
J: TRBJ1-1
D: -
DNA: TGTGCCAGTAGTATAGATCTATTTGGAGGGACCATGAACACTGAAGCTTTCTTT
CDR3: CASSIDLFGGTMNTEAFF

V: TRBV7-9
size: -
J: TRBJ1-1
D: -
DNA: TGTGCCAGCAGCTTGGCGGGTAACACTGAAGCTTTCTTT
CDR3: CASSLAGNTEAFF

V: TRBV6-4
size: -
J: TRBJ2-3
D: TRBD2
DNA: TGTGCCAGCAGCCCTAGCGGTATTGATACGCAGTATTTT
CDR3: CASSPSGIDTQYF

V: TRBV23-1
size: few
J: TRBJ1-1
D: -
DNA: TGCGCCAGCAGTCCGACCGGGGGCACATGGGCGGAAGCTTTCTTT
CDR3: CASSPTGGTWAEAFF

V: TRBV5-4
size: -
J: TRBJ1-1
D: -
DNA: TGTGCCAGCAGCGTAAGCTGGGAAGTGGACACTGAAGCTTTCTTT
CDR3: CASSVSWEVDTEAFF

V: TRBV7-2
size: -
J: TRBJ2-1
D: TRBD2
DNA: TGTGCCAGCAGCTTATTCGGGACTAGCGGTCACGGTGAGCAGTTCTTC
CDR3: CASSLFGTSGHGEQFF

V: TRBV7-6
size: -
J: TRBJ1-1
D: -
DNA: TGTGCCAGCAGCCCACAGGGTAGTGAGGCTTTCTTT
CDR3: CASSPQGSEAFF

V: TRBV6-6
size: -
J: TRBJ1-1
D: -
DNA: TGTGCCAGCAGTTACGAGCGGGGCACTGAAGCTTTCTTT
CDR3: CASSYERGTEAFF

V: TRBV18
size: -
J: TRBJ2-1
D: -
DNA: TGTGCCAGCTCACCACGAATTTACCGGGGCAATGAGCAGTTCTTC
CDR3: CASSPRIYRGNEQFF

V: TRBV27
size: few
J: TRBJ2-2
D: -
DNA: TGTGCCAGCAGTCCCTATATGGACCAAGTCACCGGGGAGCTGTTTTTT
CDR3: CASSPYMDQVTGELFF

V: TRBV10-2
size: -
J: TRBJ2-1
D: TRBD2
DNA: TGCGCCAGCAGCGGGGGGTTCGACAATGAGCAGTTCTTC
CDR3: CASSGGFDNEQFF

V: TRBV4-1
size: -
J: TRBJ2-7
D: TRBD1
DNA: TGCGCCAGCAGCCGGCAGGGGGCCTACGAGCAGTACTTC
CDR3: CASSRQGAYEQYF

V: TRBV18
size: -
J: TRBJ2-3
D: TRBD1
DNA: TGTGCCAGCTCACTCCACGGACAGGGCTCTGCAGATACGCAGTATTTT
CDR3: CASSLHGQGSADTQYF

V: TRBV7-3
size: -
J: TRBJ1-1
D: -
DNA: TGTGCCAGCAGCTTATCAGGGTACGAAGGAGCCCTTGGGGAAGCTTTCTTT
CDR3: CASSLSGYEGALGEAFF

V: TRBV12-5
size: -
J: TRBJ1-1
D: -
DNA: TGTGCTAGTGCCCTGGGGAACACTGAAGCTTTCTTT
CDR3: CASALGNTEAFF

V: TRBV21-1
size: -
J: TRBJ1-5
D: -
DNA: TGTGCCAGCAGCAACCGGCAGGGAGGTAGCAATCAGCCCCAGCATTTT
CDR3: CASSNRQGGSNQPQHF

V: TRBV11-2
size: -
J: TRBJ2-7
D: -
DNA: TGTGCCAGCAGCTTAGTGGGGGGGATCGGGACAGCGGCTTGGGAGCAGTACTTC
CDR3: CASSLVGGIGTAAWEQYF

V: TRBV24-1
size: -
J: TRBJ2-3
D: -
DNA: TGTGCCACCAGTGATTCGAGGGGGGGCACAGATACGCAGTATTTT
CDR3: CATSDSRGGTDTQYF

V: TRBV25-1
size: few
J: TRBJ1-5
D: -
DNA: TGTGCCAGCAATTCCGCGGGAGTCTGGCCCCAGCATTTT
CDR3: CASNSAGVWPQHF

V: TRBV5-6
size: -
J: TRBJ2-1
D: -
DNA: TGTGCCAGCAGCTACGGGTTCCCCGGGGAGCAGTTCTTC
CDR3: CASSYGFPGEQFF

V: TRBV5-1
size: -
J: TRBJ2-7
D: TRBD1
DNA: TGCGCCAGCAGCTTGCGGACAGGGGGTCCCGAGCAGTACTTC
CDR3: CASSLRTGGPEQYF